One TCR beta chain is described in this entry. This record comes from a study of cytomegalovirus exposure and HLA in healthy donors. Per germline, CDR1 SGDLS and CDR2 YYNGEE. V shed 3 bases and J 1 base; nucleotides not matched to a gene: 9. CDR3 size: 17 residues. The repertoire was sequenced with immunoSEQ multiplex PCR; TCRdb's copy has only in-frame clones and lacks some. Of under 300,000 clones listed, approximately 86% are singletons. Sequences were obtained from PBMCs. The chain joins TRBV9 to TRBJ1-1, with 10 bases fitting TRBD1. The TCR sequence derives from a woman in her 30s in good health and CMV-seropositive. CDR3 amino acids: CASSARDRGVWNTEAFF. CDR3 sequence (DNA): TGTGCCAGCAGCGCGAGGGACAGGGGAGTCTGGAACACTGAAGCTTTCTTT.